What follows are 13 T cell receptor beta chains derived from one specimen sequenced in a study of early T cells in non-severe SARS-CoV-2 infection. TCRdb independently ran MiXCR on the 5' RACE reads; one entry per CDR3 protein. The profile shows 75,000 to 95,000 distinct CDR3 sequences, roughly 17% of them singletons. Sequenced here: whole blood, sampled at baseline. The receptor set was obtained from an adult who was a healthcare worker with PCR-confirmed SARS-CoV-2 infection or an uninfected control (not recorded which).

The chain couples TRBV12-3 or TRBV12-4 to TRBJ2-3; weak D call: TRBD1 (5 bases). The CDR3 runs to 14 residues. Trimming took off 3 bases at V and 6 bases at J, with 13 bases between the two ends. CDR3 bases: TGTGCCAGCAGTTTGACAGTGGTCCAGGATACGCAGTATTTT. Protein product: CASSLTVVQDTQYF.

This clonotype was observed a handful of times. V usage is TRBV18 and J usage is TRBJ2-7, with a possible D match to TRBD2 (5 bases). Germline V gives CDR1 KGHSH, CDR2 LQKENI. This CDR3 has 15 residues. The ends were cut back, 0 bases at V and 5 bases at J, with 14 bases in the middle. Here the CDR3 DNA reads TGTGCCAGCTCACCACCTACCGGGAACGAAGACGAGCAGTACTTC. Its protein is CASSPPTGNEDEQYF.

With regard to this clonotype: One end of the junction is discordant with germline, which a read error may explain. This chain uses TRBV10-3 with TRBJ2-6; no definite D call. Germline values: CDR1 ENHRY, CDR2 SYGVKD. This CDR3 is 13 amino acids long. The CDR3 nucleotides read TGTGCCATCAGTATACCTGGGACCAACGTCCTGACTTTC. This encodes CAISIPGTNVLTF.

This clonotype occurred many times. The chain is built from TRBV12-3 or TRBV12-4 and TRBJ2-3, with D possibly being TRBD2 (5 bases). Between the trimmed V and J ends, which lost 5 bases and 10 bases, there was a span of 10 bases. The length of the CDR3 is 11 residues. The CDR3 bases are TGTGCCAGCAGTCCCCGAGGGCCGCAGTATTTT. It yields the protein CASSPRGPQYF.

J is TRBJ2-1 and V is TRBV7-2, with D hard to call. V was trimmed by 7 bases and J by 7 bases, leaving 14 bases between them. The CDR3 extends over 13 amino acids. Germline CDR1 SGHTA, CDR2 FQGNSA. The CDR3 sequence is CASTRGPGNEQFF. CDR3 coding DNA: TGTGCCAGCACTCGAGGCCCGGGTAATGAGCAGTTCTTC. The full variable domain, rest sourced from reference TRBV7-2 and TRBJ2-1, is GAGVSQSPSNKVTEKGKDVELRCDPISGHTALYWYRQSLGQGLEFLIYFQGNSAPDKSGLPSDRFSAERTGGSVSTLTIQRTQQEDSAVYLCASTRGPGNEQFFGPGTRLTVL.

This clonotype has just a few counts. The chain joins TRBV4-1 to TRBJ2-1, with D hard to call. V was shortened by 3 bases and J by 0 bases, with 30 bases between the two germline ends. The CDR3 sequence is 22 residues long. CDR1 and CDR2 from the germline V gene are MGHRA and YSYEKL. The CDR3: CASSHGEPMAGSLDGSYNEQFF. The CDR3 nucleotides read TGCGCCAGCAGCCATGGTGAGCCCATGGCAGGATCCTTAGATGGCTCCTACAATGAGCAGTTCTTC.

This chain links TRBV2 with TRBJ1-5; TRBD1 matches at 9 bases. The CDR3 is made up of 13 amino acids. Germline trimming cut 4 bases from V and 7 bases from J; bases unmatched to any gene: 2. CDR1 and CDR2 (germline): SNHLY, FYNNEI. For the CDR3, the DNA is TGTGCCAGCAGTGGGGACAGGGAGCAGCCCCAGCATTTT. It specifies CASSGDREQPQHF.

This clonotype occurred a few times. The CDR3 nucleotides read TGCGCCAGCAGCCAGGGCCTTACTAGGGCCGGGGAGCTGTTTTTT. Its protein is CASSQGLTRAGELFF. This rearrangement joins TRBV4-3 to TRBJ2-2, with D maybe TRBD2 (5 bases). V was shortened by 3 bases and J by 6 bases, with 14 bases between the two germline ends. This CDR3 is 15 amino acids long. CDR1 and CDR2 from the germline V gene are LGHNA and YSLEER.

CDR3 DNA: TGTGCCAGCAGAGAGGCATCGGGAGAGACCCAGTACTTC. It codes for CASREASGETQYF. The V and J genes are TRBV7-9 and TRBJ2-5; D is unresolved. V was pared by 6 bases and J by 4 bases, with 12 bases between. The CDR3 has 13 residues. Germline V gene data show CDR1 as SEHNR and CDR2 as FQNEAQ (reference sequence). The full variable domain, in which reference TRBV7-9 and TRBJ2-5 provide the parts outside the CDR3, is DTGVSQNPRHKITKRGQNVTFRCDPISEHNRLYWYRQTLGQGPEFLTYFQNEAQLEKSRLLSDRFSAERPKGSFSTLEIQRTEQGDSAMYLCASREASGETQYFGPGTRLLVL.

This clonotype was counted a few times. The chain links TRBV11-2 to TRBJ2-7; D is unresolved. Trimming took off 1 base at V and 6 bases at J, with 7 bases between the two ends. The CDR3 is 12 residues long. Germline V gene lookup returns CDR1 SGHAT and CDR2 FQNNGV. The DNA of the CDR3 is TGTGCCAGCAGCTTAGCACCTTTCGAGCAGTACTTC. This translates into CASSLAPFEQYF.

V usage is TRBV20-1 and J usage is TRBJ2-7; TRBD2 matches at 7 bases. Germline V gives CDR1 DFQATT, CDR2 SNEGSKA (reference sequence). The CDR3 is 15 amino acids. With V trimmed by 2 bases and J by 2 bases, 9 bases remained unmatched. This chain's CDR3 is CSARFGGSGTYEQYF. The CDR3 bases are TGCAGTGCTAGATTCGGCGGGAGCGGGACCTACGAGCAGTACTTC.

This CDR3 reads CASSLRGRGHTGELFF. The CDR3 DNA follows: TGTGCCAGCAGTTTGAGGGGGCGCGGTCACACCGGGGAGCTGTTTTTT. The gene calls are TRBV12-3 or TRBV12-4 and TRBJ2-2; 7 bases map to TRBD1. The CDR3 sequence is 16 residues long. With V trimmed by 3 bases and J by 3 bases, 7 bases remained unmatched.

This clonotype was recorded a few times. The chain recombines TRBV12-3 or TRBV12-4 with TRBJ2-4, with TRBD1 matching 9 bases. V shed 7 bases and J 1 base; nucleotides not matched to a gene: 8. The CDR3 extends over 16 amino acids. This chain's CDR3 is CASTEQGAVAKNIQYF. The CDR3, as DNA: TGTGCCAGCACCGAACAGGGGGCGGTGGCCAAAAACATTCAGTACTTC.